The TCR beta chain under discussion was sequenced for a study of blood T cell repertoires in COVID-19. For the study at large: Samples representing acute and convalescent COVID-19 were sourced from the United States, Italy and Spain. PBMCs, B-cell-depleted T cells, or T cells provided the cDNA or gDNA that made up the material.

Authors' methods: Estimation of nucleated cell counts relied on the amplification of reference gene primers. Repertoires were generated with immunoSEQ multiplex PCR, while TCRdb's copy carries only in-frame clones and drops some. V, J and clone size are taken as reported in that table, and D and trimming were inferred from the DNA itself. Of 120,000 or so clones listed, approximately 82% are singletons. The V gene's germline CDR1 is SEHNR and CDR2 FQNEAQ (reference sequence). The germline V and J ends were trimmed by 0 bases and 2 bases, with 13 bases remaining between them. CDR3 length equals 17 residues.

The TCR sequence derives from a man between 60 and 75 years old with acute or convalescent COVID-19. The sequenced sample consisted of peripheral blood. The rearrangement links TRBV7-9 to TRBJ2-2, with a weak D call TRBD2 (5 bases). The CDR3 loop reads CASSLAGSSANTGELFF. In nucleotides, the CDR3 is TGTGCCAGCAGCTTAGCCGGTAGTAGCGCTAACACCGGGGAGCTGTTTTTT.